A single T cell receptor (beta chain) is shown here with its context. These data originate in a study of T cells in Graves' hyperthyroidism and ophthalmopathy. Study summary: Prior to any treatment, at the point of initial diagnosis, peripheral blood was collected.

Fresh 10 ml peripheral blood yielded PBMCs. The TCR beta CDR3 regions underwent amplification using RNA transcripts as the source. HTBI primers were used for first-round RT-PCR of the TCR CDR3. In TCRdb, the multiplex PCR reads were re-called with MiXCR into one record per CDR3 protein. This table has roughly 300,000 distinct CDR3 sequences, approximately 15% appearing once. This TCR was sampled from a woman younger than 45 with Graves' hyperthyroidism. The material sequenced was blood.

DNA of the CDR3: TGTGCCAGCAGCCCCATTCGGCACACTGAAGCTTTCTTT. Translating it yields CASSPIRHTEAFF. The gene calls are TRBV12-3 or TRBV12-4 and TRBJ1-1, with unresolved D. Trimming cost V 6 bases and J 3 bases, with 11 bases left between them. The CDR3 contains 13 residues.